Following are 5 T cell receptor beta chains from one sample sequenced in a study of T cell responses to AZD1222 COVID-19 vaccine. Method: immunoSEQ multiplex PCR; TCRdb's copy keeps in-frame clones and lacks some. The repertoire has around 44,000 clones, about 86% of them found once; the top ten carry 5.5% to 8%. The sample consisted of peripheral blood, taken 28 days after the second AZD1222 dose. Every receptor here comes from an adult who received the AZD1222 COVID-19 vaccine.

The chain links TRBV6-5 to TRBJ2-5; TRBD2 is a possible D gene (5 bases). The V end lost 9 bases, the J end lost 4 bases, and 12 bases lay between the germline ends. Per germline, CDR1 MNHEY and CDR2 SVGAGI. The CDR3 is made up of 12 amino acids. CDR3 DNA sequence: TGTGCCAGTACGGGGATTGGAGAGACCCAGTACTTC. It specifies CASTGIGETQYF.

The chain joins TRBV11-3 to TRBJ2-7; no definite D call. Germline CDR1 is SGHNT and CDR2 is YENEEA. The ends were cut back, 6 bases at V and 0 bases at J, with 3 bases in the middle. The length of the CDR3 is 11 residues. The CDR3, as DNA: TGTGCCAGCAGTCGCTCCTACGAGCAGTACTTC. This translates into CASSRSYEQYF.

The chain joins TRBV2 to TRBJ2-7; no clear D gene. The V gene's germline CDR1 is SNHLY and CDR2 FYNNEI. This CDR3 spans 12 amino acids. V lost 7 bases to trimming and J lost 6 bases, with 13 bases between them. CDR3 protein: CASTQGTLEQYF. As DNA, the CDR3 is TGTGCCAGCACCCAAGGAACACTCGAGCAGTACTTC. Combining the CDR3 with reference TRBV2 and TRBJ2-7 gives the whole variable domain EPEVTQTPSHQVTQMGQEVILRCVPISNHLYFYWYRQILGQKVEFLVSFYNNEISEKSEIFDDQFSVERPDGSNFTLKIRSTKLEDSAMYFCASTQGTLEQYFGPGTRLTVT.

The V call is TRBV28, the J call TRBJ2-7; 9 bases map to TRBD1. V dropped 4 bases and J dropped 9; count of bases not matched to a gene: 13. The germline gives CDR1 MDHEN, CDR2 SYDVKM. This CDR3 is 15 amino acids long. In DNA form, the CDR3 reads TGTGCCAGCAGTTCCTGGGACAGGGTCACCTCAGGGCAGTACTTC. It encodes CASSSWDRVTSGQYF.

The chain recombines TRBV7-3 with TRBJ2-1, with 11 bases lining up with TRBD2. The germline V gene has CDR1 SGHTA and CDR2 FQGTGA. The CDR3 contains 17 residues. V lost 4 bases, J lost 4 bases, and 9 bases stayed unmatched. CDR3 DNA: TGTGCCAGCAGCTCCTCCGGGACTAGCGGAAATTACAATGAGCAGTTCTTC. Its protein is CASSSSGTSGNYNEQFF.